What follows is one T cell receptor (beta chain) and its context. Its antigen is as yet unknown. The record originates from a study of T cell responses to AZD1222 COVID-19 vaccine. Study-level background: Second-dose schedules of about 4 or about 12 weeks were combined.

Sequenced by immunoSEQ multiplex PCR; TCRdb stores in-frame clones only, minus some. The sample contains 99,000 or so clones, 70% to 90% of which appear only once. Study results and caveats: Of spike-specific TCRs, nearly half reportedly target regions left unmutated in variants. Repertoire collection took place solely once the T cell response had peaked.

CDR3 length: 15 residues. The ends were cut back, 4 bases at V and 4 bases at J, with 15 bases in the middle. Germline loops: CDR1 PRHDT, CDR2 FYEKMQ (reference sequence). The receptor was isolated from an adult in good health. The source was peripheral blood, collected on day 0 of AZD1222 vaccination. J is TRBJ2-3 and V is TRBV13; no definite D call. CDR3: CASSSRTLAADTQYF. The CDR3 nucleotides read TGTGCCAGCAGCTCTAGGACCCTTGCGGCAGATACGCAGTATTTT. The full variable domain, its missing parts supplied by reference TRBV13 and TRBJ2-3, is AAGVIQSPRHLIKEKRETATLKCYPIPRHDTVYWYQQGPGQDPQFLISFYEKMQSDKGSIPDRFSAQQFSDYHSELNMSSLELGDSALYFCASSSRTLAADTQYFGPGTRLTVL.